Listed below are T cell receptor beta chains from one sample, sequenced in a study of beta chain features in type 1 diabetes. Clones were sequenced by immunoSEQ multiplex PCR, and TCRdb holds only the in-frame ones, with some missing. The sample records 300,000 to 450,000 clones, over 10% being singletons. Input material: naive CD4+ T cells from blood. The origin of the receptors is a man aged 18 to 29 in good health. Both conserved end residues are part of each CDR3. The order of the fields is CDR3 DNA, CDR3 protein, D gene, clone size, CDR3 length, V gene, J gene. D genes are given only for firm matches. The size entry is marked missing in some rows and otherwise reads once, few, many or a size class.

cdr3_nt: TGTGCCAGCAGCGCAAGGACTAGCGGGAGCGGAGAGACCCAGTACTTC
cdr3_aa: CASSARTSGSGETQYF
d_call: TRBD2
clone_size: .
cdr3_length: 16
v_call: TRBV9
j_call: TRBJ2-5

cdr3_nt: TGTGCCAGCAGAGAGGGACACGGCTATGGCTACACCTTC
cdr3_aa: CASREGHGYGYTF
d_call: .
clone_size: few
cdr3_length: 13
v_call: TRBV2
j_call: TRBJ1-2

cdr3_nt: TGTGCCAGCAGCCCATATCCAACAAGATACAATGAGCAGTTCTTC
cdr3_aa: CASSPYPTRYNEQFF
d_call: .
clone_size: .
cdr3_length: 15
v_call: TRBV11-3
j_call: TRBJ2-1

cdr3_nt: TGTGCCAGCAGCTCCGGGACAGACTACACCTTC
cdr3_aa: CASSSGTDYTF
d_call: TRBD1
clone_size: .
cdr3_length: 11
v_call: TRBV7-6
j_call: TRBJ1-2

cdr3_nt: TGTGCCAGCAGTTACCTAGCGGGGATCACAGATACGCAGTATTTT
cdr3_aa: CASSYLAGITDTQYF
d_call: TRBD2
clone_size: .
cdr3_length: 15
v_call: TRBV28
j_call: TRBJ2-3

cdr3_nt: TGTGCCAGTAGTTCCAGACAGGGGATTCCCCGATATAGCAATCAGCCCCAGCATTTT
cdr3_aa: CASSSRQGIPRYSNQPQHF
d_call: TRBD1
clone_size: few
cdr3_length: 19
v_call: TRBV19
j_call: TRBJ1-5

cdr3_nt: TGTGCCAGCAGGCGGACAGGGGGTTACGAGCAGTACTTC
cdr3_aa: CASRRTGGYEQYF
d_call: TRBD1
clone_size: .
cdr3_length: 13
v_call: TRBV28
j_call: TRBJ2-7

cdr3_nt: TGTGCCAGCAGCTTAATTCTGGGGAGGGTGACCTACGAGCAGTACTTC
cdr3_aa: CASSLILGRVTYEQYF
d_call: TRBD2
clone_size: .
cdr3_length: 16
v_call: TRBV7-2
j_call: TRBJ2-7

cdr3_nt: TGTGCCAGCAGCAGCAGCGGTTGTACTTCGGCTGAGCAGTTCTTC
cdr3_aa: CASSSSGCTSAEQFF
d_call: .
clone_size: few
cdr3_length: 15
v_call: TRBV21-1
j_call: TRBJ2-1

cdr3_nt: TGTGCCACCAGCAGAGTGGGGGCCCCCTTAGGGGATAGCAATCAGCCCCAGCATTTT
cdr3_aa: CATSRVGAPLGDSNQPQHF
d_call: .
clone_size: .
cdr3_length: 19
v_call: TRBV15
j_call: TRBJ1-5

cdr3_nt: TGTGCCTGGACGGGCGACAGGGCTTATGGCTACACCTTC
cdr3_aa: CAWTGDRAYGYTF
d_call: TRBD1
clone_size: .
cdr3_length: 13
v_call: TRBV30
j_call: TRBJ1-2

cdr3_nt: TGTGCCATCAGTGAGACAGCCACTAACTATGGCTACACCTTC
cdr3_aa: CAISETATNYGYTF
d_call: .
clone_size: .
cdr3_length: 14
v_call: TRBV10-3
j_call: TRBJ1-2

cdr3_nt: TGTGCCAGCAGTTATAATAGCAATCAGCCCCAGCATTTT
cdr3_aa: CASSYNSNQPQHF
d_call: .
clone_size: few
cdr3_length: 13
v_call: TRBV7-2
j_call: TRBJ1-5

cdr3_nt: TGTGCCAGCAGCTTAACCGCTAGCGGGGGCCCGAACACCGGGGAGCTGTTTTTT
cdr3_aa: CASSLTASGGPNTGELFF
d_call: TRBD2
clone_size: .
cdr3_length: 18
v_call: TRBV7-9
j_call: TRBJ2-2

cdr3_nt: TGCAGCGTCGCCGTGGGTAGCGGGTCAAGGGAGGAGACCCAGTACTTC
cdr3_aa: CSVAVGSGSREETQYF
d_call: TRBD2
clone_size: few
cdr3_length: 16
v_call: TRBV29-1
j_call: TRBJ2-5

cdr3_nt: TGTGCCTGGAACCGACAGGGCAATGAGCAGTTCTTC
cdr3_aa: CAWNRQGNEQFF
d_call: TRBD1
clone_size: many
cdr3_length: 12
v_call: TRBV30
j_call: TRBJ2-1

cdr3_nt: TGTGCCAGTAGTCTCTCGAGCGGGAGTTACGAGCAGTACTTC
cdr3_aa: CASSLSSGSYEQYF
d_call: TRBD2
clone_size: .
cdr3_length: 14
v_call: TRBV19
j_call: TRBJ2-7

cdr3_nt: TGTGCCAGCAGCTCACGACAGGGGTCAGACTATGGCTACACCTTC
cdr3_aa: CASSSRQGSDYGYTF
d_call: TRBD1
clone_size: few
cdr3_length: 15
v_call: TRBV7-9
j_call: TRBJ1-2

cdr3_nt: TGTGCCAGCAGTGAGGGGGACTACACCGGGGAGCTGTTTTTT
cdr3_aa: CASSEGDYTGELFF
d_call: .
clone_size: .
cdr3_length: 14
v_call: TRBV2
j_call: TRBJ2-2

cdr3_nt: TGTGCCATCAGTGTCAGAAGCACAGATACGCAGTATTTT
cdr3_aa: CAISVRSTDTQYF
d_call: .
clone_size: few
cdr3_length: 13
v_call: TRBV10-3
j_call: TRBJ2-3

cdr3_nt: TGTGCCAGTAGTATGGGGCGGCGGCAGACGTGGAACACTGAAGCTTTCTTT
cdr3_aa: CASSMGRRQTWNTEAFF
d_call: .
clone_size: .
cdr3_length: 17
v_call: TRBV19
j_call: TRBJ1-1

cdr3_nt: TGTGCCAGCAGAGCGCAGGGATCAGGAAACACCATATATTTT
cdr3_aa: CASRAQGSGNTIYF
d_call: .
clone_size: few
cdr3_length: 14
v_call: TRBV7-9
j_call: TRBJ1-3

cdr3_nt: TGTGCCAGCAGTTTAACGGGGAGGGCAGAGCAGTACTTC
cdr3_aa: CASSLTGRAEQYF
d_call: TRBD2
clone_size: .
cdr3_length: 13
v_call: TRBV28
j_call: TRBJ2-7

cdr3_nt: TGTGCCAGCAGCTTGGACCGACGGGGGACCGACGAGCAGTACTTC
cdr3_aa: CASSLDRRGTDEQYF
d_call: .
clone_size: .
cdr3_length: 15
v_call: TRBV5-4
j_call: TRBJ2-7

cdr3_nt: TGTGCCAGCAGCGTATTTGAAGCCTCGTCTGAAGCTTTCTTT
cdr3_aa: CASSVFEASSEAFF
d_call: .
clone_size: few
cdr3_length: 14
v_call: TRBV9
j_call: TRBJ1-1

cdr3_nt: TGTGCCAGCAGCCCGAGGACAGGCCTAGAGACCCAGTACTTC
cdr3_aa: CASSPRTGLETQYF
d_call: TRBD1
clone_size: few
cdr3_length: 14
v_call: TRBV5-8
j_call: TRBJ2-5

cdr3_nt: TGTGCCACCAGCAGGGAGGGACTAGCGAACACCGGGGAGCTGTTTTTT
cdr3_aa: CATSREGLANTGELFF
d_call: TRBD2
clone_size: .
cdr3_length: 16
v_call: TRBV15
j_call: TRBJ2-2